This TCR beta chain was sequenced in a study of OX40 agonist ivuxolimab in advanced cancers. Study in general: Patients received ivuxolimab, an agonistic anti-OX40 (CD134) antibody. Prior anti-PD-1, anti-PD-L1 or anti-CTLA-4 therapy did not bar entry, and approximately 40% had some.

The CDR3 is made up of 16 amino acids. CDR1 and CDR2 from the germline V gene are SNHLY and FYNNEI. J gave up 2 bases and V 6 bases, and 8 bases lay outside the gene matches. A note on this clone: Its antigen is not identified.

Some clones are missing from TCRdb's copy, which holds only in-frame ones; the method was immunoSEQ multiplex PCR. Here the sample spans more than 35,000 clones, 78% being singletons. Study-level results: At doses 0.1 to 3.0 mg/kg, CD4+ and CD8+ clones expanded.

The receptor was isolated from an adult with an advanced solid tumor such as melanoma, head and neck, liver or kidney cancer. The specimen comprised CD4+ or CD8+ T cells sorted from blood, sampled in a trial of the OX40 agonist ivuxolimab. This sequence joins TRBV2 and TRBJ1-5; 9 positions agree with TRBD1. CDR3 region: CASSSDRGFRNQPQHF. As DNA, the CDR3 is TGTGCCAGCAGCTCGGACAGGGGCTTTCGCAATCAGCCCCAGCATTTT.